Each of the 2 T cell receptor beta chains below was sequenced from the same sample in a study of graft-versus-host responses after intestinal transplantation. The graft tissue was processed, and this released both intraepithelial and lamina propria lymphocytes. Assay used: immunoSEQ multiplex PCR; TCRdb lists only in-frame clones, some missing. The sample comprises just under 65,000 clones, roughly 89% of which are singletons, and under 2% rests with the top ten. Sequencing used ileum tissue, obtained less than 400 days after transplant. These receptors originate from a human patient who received an intestinal transplant, so some T cells may come from the graft donor.

This chain connects TRBV7-9 to TRBJ1-6; TRBD1 matches at 9 bases. The CDR3 runs to 15 residues. After removal of 5 bases from V and 10 bases from J, the junction contained 9 bases not matched to a gene. Germline V gives CDR1 SEHNR, CDR2 FQNEAQ (reference sequence). In nucleotides, the CDR3 is TGTGCCAGCAGCGTGGGGGACAGGGTCCAATCACCCCTCCACTTT. It yields the protein CASSVGDRVQSPLHF.

The chain carries TRBV11-2 and TRBJ2-4; a weak D match, TRBD2 (7 bases). Trimming stripped 0 bases from V and 9 bases from J, with 15 bases between. The CDR3 extends over 15 amino acids. Germline assignment: CDR1 SGHAT and CDR2 FQNNGV. The CDR3 region has the DNA TGTGCCAGCAGCTTAGATTCCCCAGGGGAGGGCATTCAGTACTTC. It is translated as CASSLDSPGEGIQYF.